What follows are 26 T cell receptor beta chains derived from one specimen sequenced in a study of monozygotic twins with inflammatory bowel disease. TCRdb reanalyzed the 5' RACE reads and collapses them to one entry per CDR3 protein, without DNA. In all, the sample yields about 210,000 distinct CDR3 sequences. What was sequenced was blood. The receptor set was obtained from a human donor with ulcerative colitis or Crohn's disease, or a healthy co-twin of an affected twin (not recorded which).

The CDR3 spells CSKLARETQYF. This chain connects TRBV20-1 to TRBJ2-5; TCRdb designates TRBD2, a call that cannot be tested without DNA. Germline V gene lookup returns CDR1 DFQATT and CDR2 SNEGSKA (reference sequence). The CDR3 runs to 11 residues.

The gene calls are TRBV18 and TRBJ2-1; absent DNA, TCRdb's TRBD1 call cannot be checked. The germline gives CDR1 KGHSH, CDR2 LQKENI. The length of the CDR3 is 14 residues. The CDR3 sequence is CASSPRGGPDEQFF.

V usage is TRBV20-1 and J usage is TRBJ2-1; lacking DNA, the TRBD1 call made by TCRdb goes unchecked. This CDR3 comprises 16 residues. CDR1 and CDR2 (germline): DFQATT, SNEGSKA (reference sequence). CDR3 amino acids: CSATPLGQSSYNEQFF.

The chain recombines TRBV4-1 with TRBJ1-2; TCRdb reports TRBD1, a call that lacks DNA to check it against. The V gene's germline CDR1 is MGHRA and CDR2 YSYEKL. This CDR3 is built from 13 residues. CDR3 sequence: CASSQAGIYGYTF.

The chain has TRBV4-2 and TRBJ2-1; TCRdb returns TRBD2, unconfirmable since there is no DNA. Germline CDR1 reads LGHNA; CDR2 reads YNFKEQ. This CDR3 region has 16 residues. CDR3 residues: CASSQDTQRGYNEQFF.

The V gene is TRBV28, the J gene TRBJ1-6. Germline CDR1 MDHEN, CDR2 SYDVKM. The CDR3 has 12 amino acids. The CDR3 region is CASRQVDSPLHF.

The rearrangement joins TRBV7-9 to TRBJ1-2. The CDR3 extends over 14 amino acids. Germline CDR1 SEHNR, CDR2 FQNEAQ (reference sequence). CDR3 sequence: CASQRGESFYGYTF.

The chain carries TRBV7-9 and TRBJ1-1; the D call of TRBD1 rests on TCRdb alone, since no DNA is present to check it. Germline CDR1 SEHNR, CDR2 FQNEAQ (reference sequence). The length of the CDR3 is 13 residues. CDR3 protein: CASSLEGGTEAFF.

The rearrangement links TRBV7-2 to TRBJ2-1; TCRdb gives TRBD1 as the D gene, but with no DNA this cannot be confirmed. The CDR3 runs to 16 residues. Germline values: CDR1 SGHTA, CDR2 FQGNSA. CDR3 residues: CASSRAGTGIYNEQFF.

V gene TRBV5-1 combines with J gene TRBJ2-2. Germline CDR1 is SGHRS and CDR2 is YFSETQ. There are 16 residues in the CDR3. CDR3 in amino acids: CASSLGFGLAAGELFF. Together with reference TRBV5-1 and TRBJ2-2, the CDR3 gives the full variable domain: KAGVTQTPRYLIKTRGQQVTLSCSPISGHRSVSWYQQTPGQGLQFLFEYFSETQRNKGNFPGRFSGRQFSNSRSEMNVSTLELGDSALYLCASSLGFGLAAGELFFGEGSRLTVL.

The rearrangement joins TRBV27 to TRBJ2-3; the TCRdb D gene call, TRBD1, has no DNA to confirm it. Germline V gene sequence: CDR1 MNHEY, CDR2 SMNVEV (reference sequence). The length of the CDR3 is 15 residues. The CDR3 loop is CASSLQGRNTDTQYF.

The J gene is TRBJ2-2, the V gene TRBV10-3; TCRdb calls TRBD1, which cannot be checked without DNA. The CDR3 consists of 14 residues. CDR1 ENHRY and CDR2 SYGVKD come from the germline V gene. This CDR3 reads CAISRDRGPGELFF.

J is TRBJ2-3 and V is TRBV9. The CDR3 runs 15 residues. Germline V gene data show CDR1 as SGDLS and CDR2 as YYNGEE. The chain's CDR3 is CASSVTSEGTDTQYF.

The chain links TRBV13 to TRBJ1-3; TCRdb's D call of TRBD1 is untestable without DNA. The CDR3 covers 16 residues. Germline V gives CDR1 PRHDT, CDR2 FYEKMQ (reference sequence). The CDR3 sequence is CASSTQPREYGNTIYF.

The rearrangement uses TRBV20-1 and TRBJ1-1. Germline CDR1 and CDR2: DFQATT and SNEGSKA (reference sequence). The CDR3 spans 15 residues. The CDR3 reads CSASSLWAANTEALF.

The chain carries TRBV19 and TRBJ1-2; TCRdb's assignment of TRBD1 cannot be checked, as there is no DNA. Germline V CDR1 and CDR2: LNHDA, SQIVND (reference sequence). The CDR3 has 14 amino acids. CDR3 region: CASSSADRADGYTF.

The rearrangement joins TRBV7-8 to TRBJ2-3. Germline V CDR1 and CDR2: SGHVS, FQNEAQ. The CDR3 is 19 amino acids. The CDR3 here is CASSLATWILGSLADTQYF.

The CDR3 here is CASRADYYEQYF. This sequence joins TRBV2 and TRBJ2-7. Germline V gene data show CDR1 as SNHLY and CDR2 as FYNNEI. The CDR3 totals 12 residues.

V gene TRBV18 combines with J gene TRBJ2-2; the D call from TCRdb, TRBD2, cannot be confirmed without DNA. The V gene's germline CDR1 is KGHSH and CDR2 LQKENI. The CDR3 has 16 residues. CDR3 amino acids: CASSLGLAANTGELFF.

The chain is built from TRBV15 and TRBJ1-6. The CDR3 covers 13 residues. CDR1 is LNHNV, CDR2 YYDKDF, per germline (reference sequence). The CDR3 here is CATSRGMGSPLHF.

The rearrangement uses TRBV5-6 and TRBJ2-7; as DNA is missing, the TRBD2 call by TCRdb cannot be tested. This CDR3 is built from 12 residues. Germline CDR1 SGHDT, CDR2 YYEEEE. CDR3: CASLAGFSEQYF.

The chain employs TRBV7-2 and TRBJ1-1; TCRdb outputs TRBD1, but without DNA this stays unchecked. Germline V gene sequence: CDR1 SGHTA, CDR2 FQGNSA. This CDR3 has 13 residues. The CDR3: CASSRSQGFEAFF. The variable domain in full, completed from reference TRBV7-2 and TRBJ1-1, reads GAGVSQSPSNKVTEKGKDVELRCDPISGHTALYWYRQSLGQGLEFLIYFQGNSAPDKSGLPSDRFSAERTGGSVSTLTIQRTQQEDSAVYLCASSRSQGFEAFFGQGTRLTVV.

The chain combines TRBV19 with TRBJ1-4. From germline, CDR1 is LNHDA and CDR2 SQIVND (reference sequence). This CDR3 contains 12 residues. This CDR3 is CASSISNEKLFF.

The genes are TRBV7-6 and TRBJ2-5; TCRdb's assignment of TRBD2 cannot be checked, as there is no DNA. The CDR3 contains 15 residues. Per germline, CDR1 SGHVS and CDR2 FNYEAQ. CDR3 residues: CASSLGGGDVETQYF.

V is TRBV20-1 and J is TRBJ1-5. In germline, CDR1 is DFQATT, CDR2 SNEGSKA (reference sequence). The CDR3 covers 14 residues. The CDR3 is CSARVPARTQPQHF.

The rearrangement joins TRBV3-1 to TRBJ1-4; TCRdb picks TRBD1, but there is no DNA to check that call. The CDR3 is made up of 12 amino acids. The germline CDR1 and CDR2 sequences are LGHDT and YNNKEL (reference sequence). The CDR3 sequence: CASSSRETGRFF. Full variable domain (missing parts from reference TRBV3-1 and TRBJ1-4): DTAVSQTPKYLVTQMGNDKSIKCEQNLGHDTMYWYKQDSKKFLKIMFSYNNKELIINETVPNRFSPKSPDKAHLNLHINSLELGDSAVYFCASSSRETGRFFGSGTQLSVL.